This T cell receptor beta chain was documented in a study of identical twins. The CDR3 runs 13 residues. The germline V and J ends were trimmed by 5 bases and 5 bases, with 10 bases remaining between them. Notes on this clonotype: Its antigen is as yet unknown.

Study observations and caveats: There is a chance that invariant MAIT and iNKT cells partially muddied zero-insertion analyses.

After template switching added a universal primer site, the resulting cDNA carried unique molecular identifiers. Using its own MiXCR run on the 5' RACE reads, TCRdb lists one record per CDR3 protein. Of roughly 630,000 distinct CDR3 sequences in the sample, around 7.5% were seen once. These same records also appear under a second study, on yellow fever vaccine responses in identical twins. From that paper: The T cell response to vaccination in identical twins was reportedly partly convergent and partly personalized.

The material sequenced was PBMCs. This clonotype was sampled from a woman aged 18-29 years in good health. The chain recombines TRBV12-3 or TRBV12-4 with TRBJ1-5, with D uncertain. DNA of the CDR3: TGTGCCAGCAGTCACTTGGTGGATCAGCCCCAGCATTTT. This encodes CASSHLVDQPQHF.